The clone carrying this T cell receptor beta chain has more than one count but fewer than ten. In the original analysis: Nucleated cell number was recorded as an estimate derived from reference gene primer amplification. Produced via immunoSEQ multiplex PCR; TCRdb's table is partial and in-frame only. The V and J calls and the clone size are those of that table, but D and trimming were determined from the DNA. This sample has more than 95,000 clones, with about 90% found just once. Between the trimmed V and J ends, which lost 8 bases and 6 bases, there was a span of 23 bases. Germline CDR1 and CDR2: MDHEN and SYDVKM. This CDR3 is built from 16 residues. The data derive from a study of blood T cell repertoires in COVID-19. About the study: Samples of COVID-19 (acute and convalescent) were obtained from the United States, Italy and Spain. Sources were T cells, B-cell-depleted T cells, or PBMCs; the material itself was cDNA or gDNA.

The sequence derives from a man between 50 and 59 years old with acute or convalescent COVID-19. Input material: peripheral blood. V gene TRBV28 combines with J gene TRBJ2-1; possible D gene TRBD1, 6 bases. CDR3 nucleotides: TGTGCCAGCCTCGGACAGCGTAGCACTCTGGGCAATGAGCAGTTCTTC. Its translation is CASLGQRSTLGNEQFF.